This paragraph covers one TCR beta chain sequence. No antigen is known for it. The DNA ends 3 residues before the CDR3 does, and the rest of the CDR3 is filled in from the germline J gene. In germline, CDR1 is MNHNS, CDR2 SASEGT. CDR3 length equals 15 residues. V lost 3 bases and J lost 7; bases outside the gene matches: 10. Each participant carried one incident cervical HPV16 infection only. This sample is drawn from a study of T cells in women clearing cervical HPV infection. This table comes from immunoSEQ multiplex PCR, and its TCRdb copy is limited to in-frame clones, with some not included. This sample's clone table lists tens of thousands of clones. The study, taken as a whole, reports: Richness differences could reflect unmeasured T-cell content per sample. Effector/memory and HPV-specific T cells were not isolated, and association timing is unknown. TRBV6-7 relative abundance averaged roughly 0.099% in cases and under 0.2% in controls.

This sequence was found in a woman aged 18-70 years with a cervical HPV16 infection that either progressed to CIN3+ or cleared (not recorded which). Sequenced sample: blood buffy coat. The chain is built from TRBV6-1 and TRBJ2-3; 7 nucleotides align to TRBD1. Incomplete CDR3 DNA: TGTGCCAGCAGTGAGAGACAGGGAATTGTATATACG. This translates into CASSERQGIVYT. The entire CDR3 reads CASSERQGIVYTQYF.